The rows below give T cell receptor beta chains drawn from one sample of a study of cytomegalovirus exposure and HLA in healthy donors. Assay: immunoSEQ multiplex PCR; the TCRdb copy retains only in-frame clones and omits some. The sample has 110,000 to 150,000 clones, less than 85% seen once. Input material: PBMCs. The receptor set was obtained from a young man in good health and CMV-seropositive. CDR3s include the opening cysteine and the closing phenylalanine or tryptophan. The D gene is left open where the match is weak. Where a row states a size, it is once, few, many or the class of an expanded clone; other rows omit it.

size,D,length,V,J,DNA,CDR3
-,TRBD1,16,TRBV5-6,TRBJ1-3,TGTGCCAGCAGCGGGGACAGGGGGTACTCTGGAAACACCATATATTTT,CASSGDRGYSGNTIYF
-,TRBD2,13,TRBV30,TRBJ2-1,TGTGCCTGGGTGCCTGATGGAGCGGGAGGGAAGTTCTTC,CAWVPDGAGGKFF
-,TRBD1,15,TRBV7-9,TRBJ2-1,TGTGCCAGCAGCTTAGGGGGCAGGGGGTACAATGAGCAGTTCTTC,CASSLGGRGYNEQFF
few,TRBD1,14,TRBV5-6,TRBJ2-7,TGTGCCAGCAGCACCGGGACAGGCTACTACGAGCAGTACTTC,CASSTGTGYYEQYF
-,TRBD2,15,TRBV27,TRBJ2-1,TGTGCCAGCACCCGAGCGGGACTAAACTACAATGAGCAGTTCTTC,CASTRAGLNYNEQFF
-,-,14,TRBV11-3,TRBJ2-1,TGTGCCAGCAGCTTAGGGCCCCGAACCAATGAGCAGTTCTTC,CASSLGPRTNEQFF
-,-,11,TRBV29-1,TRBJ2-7,TGCAGCGTTGTTCTAGTTAGGGAGCAGTACTTC,CSVVLVREQYF
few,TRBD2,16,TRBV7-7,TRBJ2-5,TGTGCTAGCAGCTTCAGCGGGGGGGCATTTGGGGAGACCCAGTACTTC,CASSFSGGAFGETQYF
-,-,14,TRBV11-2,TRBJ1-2,TGTGCCAGCAGCTTAACCGGTCGGGATTATGGCTACACCTTC,CASSLTGRDYGYTF
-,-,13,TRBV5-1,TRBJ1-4,TGCGCCAGCAGAGCAGGGGCGCTGGAAAAACTGTTTTTT,CASRAGALEKLFF
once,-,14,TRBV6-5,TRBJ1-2,TGTGCCAGCAGTTACTCGGGGGGTGGTAATGGCTACACCTTC,CASSYSGGGNGYTF
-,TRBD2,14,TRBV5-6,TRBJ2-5,TGTGCCAGCAGCTTGGGACTAGCGGGAGAGACCCAGTACTTC,CASSLGLAGETQYF
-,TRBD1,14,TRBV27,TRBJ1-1,TGTGCCAGCAGTACCCAGGGGGGCGGAACTGAAGCTTTCTTT,CASSTQGGGTEAFF
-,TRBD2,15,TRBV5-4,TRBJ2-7,TGTGCCAGCAGCTTGACTAGCGGGAGCTCCTACGAGCAGTACTTC,CASSLTSGSSYEQYF
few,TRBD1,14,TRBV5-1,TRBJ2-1,TGCGCCAGTACCCCCCGGACAGGGGGTGATGAGCAGTTCTTC,CASTPRTGGDEQFF
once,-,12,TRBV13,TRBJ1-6,TGTGCCAGCAGCTGGGGCGATACGGCCCTCCACTTT,CASSWGDTALHF
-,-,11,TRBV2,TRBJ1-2,TGTGCCAGCAGCCAGAACTATGGCTACACCTTC,CASSQNYGYTF
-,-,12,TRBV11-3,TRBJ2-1,TGTGCCAGCAGCTCTGAGCGTGACGAGCAGTTCTTC,CASSSERDEQFF
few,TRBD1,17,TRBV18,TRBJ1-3,TGTGCCAGCTCACTCGACGCTACAGGGGGCTCTGGAAACACCATATATTTT,CASSLDATGGSGNTIYF
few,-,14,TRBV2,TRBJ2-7,TGTGCCAGCTCGACTACTCGGGGATCTTACGAGCAGTACTTC,CASSTTRGSYEQYF
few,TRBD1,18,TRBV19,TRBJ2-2,TGTGCCAGTAGTTCCCTTAGACAGGGAGTATGGCTCAGCGGGGAGCTGTTTTTT,CASSSLRQGVWLSGELFF
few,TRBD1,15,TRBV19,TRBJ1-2,TGTGCCAGTACCCTTGAAGCGGGGACAGGGGATGGCTACACCTTC,CASTLEAGTGDGYTF
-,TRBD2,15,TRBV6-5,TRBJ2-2,TGTGCCAGCAGTCCCCCGGGGGGGAACACCGGGGAGCTGTTTTTT,CASSPPGGNTGELFF
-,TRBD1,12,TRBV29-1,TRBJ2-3,TGCAGCTTACAGGGGAGCACAGATACGCAGTATTTT,CSLQGSTDTQYF
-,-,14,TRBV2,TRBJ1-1,TGTGCCCCAGGCGGGCCGGGCCTCGACACTGAAGCTTTCTTT,CAPGGPGLDTEAFF
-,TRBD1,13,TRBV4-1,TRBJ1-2,TGCGCCAGCAGCCGAAGCGGACAGGTTGGCTACACCTTC,CASSRSGQVGYTF
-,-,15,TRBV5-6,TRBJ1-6,TGTGCCACCTCCGAGGGAGGGTACCTTAGGTCACCCCTCCACTTT,CATSEGGYLRSPLHF
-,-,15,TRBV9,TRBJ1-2,TGTGCCAGCAGCGTAGAATCCCGGGGTGACTATGGCTACACCTTC,CASSVESRGDYGYTF
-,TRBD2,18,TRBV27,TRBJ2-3,TGTGCCAGCAGTCCGGGGCACAAGCGGGAGCTAACCACGGATACGCAGTATTTT,CASSPGHKRELTTDTQYF
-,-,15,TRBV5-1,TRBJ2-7,TGCGCCAGCAGCTTGCAAAGCGGGCACTCCTACGAGCAGTACTTC,CASSLQSGHSYEQYF
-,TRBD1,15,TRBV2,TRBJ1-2,TGTGCCAGCAGTCCTAACCTGCCGGGACAGGGGAGCTACACCTTC,CASSPNLPGQGSYTF
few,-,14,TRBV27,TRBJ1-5,TGTGCCAGCAGTTTAGGACAGAACAATCAGCCCCAGCATTTT,CASSLGQNNQPQHF
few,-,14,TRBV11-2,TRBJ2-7,TGTGCCAGCAGCCCCCCCGGGGATCCCTACGAGCAGTACTTC,CASSPPGDPYEQYF
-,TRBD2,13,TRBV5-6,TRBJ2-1,TGTGCCAGCAGCTTGTCCGGGGGGGATGAGCAGTTCTTC,CASSLSGGDEQFF
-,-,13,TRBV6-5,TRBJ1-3,TGTGCCAGCATCCCAGGCCAGGGAAACACCATATATTTT,CASIPGQGNTIYF
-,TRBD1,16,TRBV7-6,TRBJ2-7,TGTGCCAGCAGCTTAGGGGGGACAGGGGGGTCCTACGAGCAGTACTTC,CASSLGGTGGSYEQYF
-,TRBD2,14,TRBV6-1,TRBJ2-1,TGTGCCAGCAGTGAAGGGAGACTAGCGGTTGAGCAGTTCTTC,CASSEGRLAVEQFF
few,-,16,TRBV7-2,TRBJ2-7,TGTGCCAGCAGCTTGGGTGGGGGCCTTAGCTCCTACGAGCAGTACTTC,CASSLGGGLSSYEQYF
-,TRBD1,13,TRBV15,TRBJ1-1,TGTGCCACAGGACAGGGGGGGAACACTGAAGCTTTCTTT,CATGQGGNTEAFF
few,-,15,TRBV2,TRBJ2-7,TGTGCCAGCTTACCTGAACAGGGATCAAACGAGGAGCAGTACTTC,CASLPEQGSNEEQYF
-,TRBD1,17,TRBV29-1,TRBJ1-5,TGCAGCGTCCAAACCGGGACAGGGGCTGCGAGCAATCAGCCCCAGCATTTT,CSVQTGTGAASNQPQHF
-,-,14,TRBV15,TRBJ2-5,TGTGCCACCAGCAGGGACATAGCCCAAGAGACCCAGTACTTC,CATSRDIAQETQYF
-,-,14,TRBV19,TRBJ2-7,TGTGCCAGTAGTAAACAGGGATGGATTCACGAGCAGTACTTC,CASSKQGWIHEQYF
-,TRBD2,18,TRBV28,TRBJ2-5,TGTGCCAGCAGTTTTCCGGCCGGGACTAGCGGGGGAGAAGAGACCCAGTACTTC,CASSFPAGTSGGEETQYF
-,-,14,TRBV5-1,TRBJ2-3,TGCGCCAGCAGCCCCCAGGGGTTAATAGATACGCAGTATTTT,CASSPQGLIDTQYF
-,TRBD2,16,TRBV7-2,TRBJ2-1,TGTGCCAGCAGCTTAGGACTAGCGGGAGCCTACAATGAGCAGTTCTTC,CASSLGLAGAYNEQFF